These 8 T cell receptor beta chains came from one sample sequenced in a study of OX40 agonist ivuxolimab in advanced cancers. The repertoire was sequenced with immunoSEQ multiplex PCR; TCRdb's copy has only in-frame clones and lacks some. The sample has 30,000 to 35,000 clones, roughly 90% seen once; the top ten hold 30% to 40%. Sequencing was performed on CD4+ or CD8+ T cells sorted from blood, taken in a trial of the OX40 agonist ivuxolimab. The receptors derive from an adult with an advanced solid tumor such as melanoma, head and neck, liver or kidney cancer.

This chain links TRBV10-3 with TRBJ2-1; TRBD2 might be the D (5 bases). The CDR3 length is 16 residues. Germline CDR1 is ENHRY and CDR2 is SYGVKD. Trimming removed 2 bases from V and 0 bases from J, with 11 bases in between. Here the CDR3 DNA reads TGTGCCATCAGTGAGCCTCAAGGGAGCTCCTACAATGAGCAGTTCTTC. It specifies CAISEPQGSSYNEQFF.

This clone appeared once. V usage is TRBV14 and J usage is TRBJ2-2; 12 positions agree with TRBD2. Trimming cost V 4 bases and J 3 bases; bases outside gene matches: 3. In germline, CDR1 is SGHDN, CDR2 FVKESK. This CDR3 comprises 16 residues. CDR3 residues: CASSRGLAGYTGELFF. The DNA of the CDR3 is TGTGCCAGCAGCCGCGGACTAGCGGGATACACCGGGGAGCTGTTTTTT. The full variable domain, its missing parts supplied by reference TRBV14 and TRBJ2-2, is EAGVTQFPSHSVIEKGQTVTLRCDPISGHDNLYWYRRVMGKEIKFLLHFVKESKQDESGMPNNRFLAERTGGTYSTLKVQPAELEDSGVYFCASSRGLAGYTGELFFGEGSRLTVL.

CDR3 sequence (DNA): TGTGCCAGCGGTCGGGCCGGGGAGCTGTTTTTT. Its protein product is CASGRAGELFF. The chain uses TRBV28 and TRBJ2-2; D is uncertain. CDR1 and CDR2 from the germline V gene are MDHEN and SYDVKM. This CDR3 is 11 amino acids long. Deletions cut 8 bases from V and 6 bases from J, with 7 bases between.

The rearrangement links TRBV11-3 to TRBJ2-7; D may be TRBD2 (6 bases). Germline loops: CDR1 SGHNT, CDR2 YENEEA. V shed 1 base and J shed 2 bases, with 9 bases lying between them. The CDR3 runs to 14 residues. The CDR3 coding sequence is TGTGCCAGCAGCTTAGGGAGGGAAGCCTACGAGCAGTACTTC. This encodes CASSLGREAYEQYF.

This clone was found once. The chain recombines TRBV7-9 with TRBJ1-1; 9 nucleotides line up with TRBD1. V dropped 5 bases and J dropped 0; count of bases not matched to a gene: 10. The CDR3 is 17 amino acids. Germline V gene lookup returns CDR1 SEHNR and CDR2 FQNEAQ (reference sequence). The CDR3 loop is CASSKGTGNFMNTEAFF. The CDR3 DNA reads as TGTGCCAGCAGCAAAGGGACAGGGAATTTCATGAACACTGAAGCTTTCTTT.

The rearrangement links TRBV28 to TRBJ1-1; 7 bases map to TRBD1. V gave up 4 bases and J gave up 4 bases; unmatched junction bases: 9. The CDR3 loop spans 15 amino acids. CDR1 is MDHEN, CDR2 SYDVKM, per germline. The CDR3, as DNA: TGTGCCAGCAGTTACGGAGGGGGGACAGCCACTGAAGCTTTCTTT. It yields the protein CASSYGGGTATEAFF.

The chain employs TRBV5-6 and TRBJ2-1; D is possibly TRBD2 (5 bases). The CDR3 covers 15 residues. The germline V and J ends were trimmed by 1 base and 4 bases, with 12 bases remaining between them. Germline loops: CDR1 SGHDT, CDR2 YYEEEE. The CDR3 nucleotides are TGTGCCAGCAGCTTGTTCGGAGAGGGTTACAATGAGCAGTTCTTC. It yields the protein CASSLFGEGYNEQFF.

The V call is TRBV27, the J call TRBJ2-1; D gene uncertain. Per the germline V gene, CDR1 is MNHEY and CDR2 is SMNVEV (reference sequence). V was cut by 8 bases and J by 5 bases, with 7 bases left in between. The CDR3 has 11 residues. Here the CDR3 reads CASPKDNEQFF. CDR3 bases: TGTGCCAGCCCGAAGGACAATGAGCAGTTCTTC.